This T cell receptor (beta chain) was captured in a study of T cells in localized non-small cell lung cancer. Libraries were prepared by immunoSEQ multiplex PCR; TCRdb keeps only in-frame clonotypes and omits some of them. The table has about 46,000 clones, about 86% seen once; the top ten hold more than 15%. CDR1 is LGHNT, CDR2 FRNRAP, per germline. Between the trimmed V and J ends, which lost 1 base and 0 bases, there was a span of 12 bases. CDR3 length: 16 amino acids. The receptor was derived from a man aged 35 to 69 with stage III lung adenocarcinoma. This material consisted of peripheral blood mononuclear cells, taken before any cancer treatment. The chain has TRBV12-5 and TRBJ1-1; D not resolved. CDR3 bases: TGTGCTAGTGGTTTGGATGTAATAGGTATGAACACTGAAGCTTTCTTT. It specifies CASGLDVIGMNTEAFF.